These 14 T cell receptor beta chains were sequenced from one sample in a study of blood T cell repertoires in COVID-19 (dated by TCRdb to 2018 to 2020). Library generation was performed with the immunoSEQ multiplex PCR assay. TCRdb limited this immuneACCESS table to in-frame rearrangements with V and J called. A share of clones is missing; checked studies link under half to unresolved V genes, and the rest is unexplained. The sample table contains 200,000 to 250,000 clones; only one count was recorded for about nine tenths of them. 7% to 8.5% of the sample comes from the top ten. The sample taken for sequencing was PBMCs or T cells enriched from blood (not recorded which). Receptors originate from a man in his thirties or forties in a cohort exposed to, infected with or recovered from COVID-19 (not recorded which).

The chain uses TRBV6-5 and TRBJ2-7; 7 bases fit TRBD2. This CDR3 contains 13 residues. Losses at the gene ends were 6 bases for V and 4 bases for J; bases not matched to a gene: 6. Germline V CDR1 and CDR2: MNHEY, SVGAGI. In DNA, the CDR3 is TGTGCCAGCAGCCGCGGGAGTCTTTACGAGCAGTACTTC. Encoded protein: CASSRGSLYEQYF.

This clone was detected ten times or more. The chain joins TRBV27 to TRBJ2-1; D gene ambiguous. The V end lost 0 bases, the J end lost 9 bases, and 9 bases lay between the germline ends. Germline-derived CDR1 and CDR2 are MNHEY and SMNVEV (reference sequence). The CDR3 loop spans 13 amino acids. The CDR3 region is CASSLSLRSEQFF. The DNA for the CDR3 is TGTGCCAGCAGTTTATCCTTGCGGAGTGAGCAGTTCTTC.

The chain employs TRBV6-4 and TRBJ1-6, with a tentative D call TRBD1 (5 bases). In germline, CDR1 is MRHNA, CDR2 SNTAGT. The V end lost 6 bases, the J end lost 7 bases, and 10 bases lay between the germline ends. This CDR3 is 13 amino acids long. The CDR3 region is CASRESGNSPLHF. In nucleotides, the CDR3 is TGTGCCAGCAGGGAGTCAGGGAATTCACCCCTCCACTTT.

The chain has TRBV5-4 and TRBJ1-2, with a tentative D call TRBD1 (5 bases). V dropped 0 bases and J dropped 0 bases, with 9 bases sitting between them. Germline V lookup: CDR1 SGHNT, CDR2 YYREEE (reference sequence). The CDR3 spans 15 residues. CDR3 DNA sequence: TGTGCCAGCAGCTTGGCGGGGGGGGCTAACTATGGCTACACCTTC. Amino acid sequence: CASSLAGGANYGYTF.

This clone was found once. This rearrangement joins TRBV2 to TRBJ1-2; no reliable D call. The V and J ends lost 7 bases and 4 bases respectively, with 16 bases between them. The CDR3 loop spans 14 amino acids. CDR1 is SNHLY and CDR2 is FYNNEI in the germline V gene. CDR3 amino acids: CASIPVGVSYGYTF. DNA of the CDR3: TGTGCCAGCATTCCCGTGGGAGTTAGCTATGGCTACACCTTC.

This chain connects TRBV7-9 to TRBJ1-1; D gene unclear. Per the germline V gene, CDR1 is SEHNR and CDR2 is FQNEAQ (reference sequence). V gave up 7 bases and J gave up 0 bases, with 15 bases separating them. This CDR3 has 15 amino acids. The CDR3 reads CASNRQSGVNTEAFF. CDR3 bases: TGTGCCAGCAACCGCCAGTCCGGGGTGAACACTGAAGCTTTCTTT. The full variable domain, completed using reference TRBV7-9 and TRBJ1-1, is DTGVSQNPRHKITKRGQNVTFRCDPISEHNRLYWYRQTLGQGPEFLTYFQNEAQLEKSRLLSDRFSAERPKGSFSTLEIQRTEQGDSAMYLCASNRQSGVNTEAFFGQGTRLTVV.

There are a few counts of this clone. The chain joins TRBV11-2 to TRBJ1-1, with D hard to call. Germline lookup yields CDR1 SGHAT and CDR2 FQNNGV. V was trimmed by 3 bases and J by 1 base, leaving 6 bases between them. This CDR3 region has 13 residues. CDR3 in DNA: TGTGCCAGCAGCTTTTCGGGGAACACTGAAGCTTTCTTT. It is translated as CASSFSGNTEAFF.

The rearrangement links TRBV7-9 to TRBJ2-2; no firm D call. V was clipped by 0 bases and J by 0 bases, with 11 bases between them. The CDR3 has 17 amino acids. The germline gives CDR1 SEHNR, CDR2 FQNEAQ (reference sequence). The CDR3 DNA reads as TGTGCCAGCAGCTTAGCGCTCGCTGCTACGAACACCGGGGAGCTGTTTTTT. It codes for CASSLALAATNTGELFF.

This chain links TRBV5-4 with TRBJ1-3; maybe TRBD1 (6 bases). This CDR3 region has 15 residues. Germline CDR1 is SGHNT and CDR2 is YYREEE (reference sequence). V was pared by 10 bases and J by 0 bases, with 17 bases between. CDR3 DNA: TGTGCCGGTAACCACAGGGAGAGCTCTGGAAACACCATATATTTT. Its protein is CAGNHRESSGNTIYF.

This rearrangement joins TRBV28 to TRBJ2-7; 11 bases line up with TRBD2. The germline V gene has CDR1 MDHEN and CDR2 SYDVKM. The V segment lost 5 bases and the J segment 7 bases; nucleotides outside the gene matches: 19. This CDR3 has 18 residues. The chain's CDR3 is CASSGASGRIVTFAEQYF. The CDR3 coding sequence is TGTGCCAGCAGTGGGGCTAGCGGGAGGATCGTAACTTTTGCGGAGCAGTACTTC. Filled out from reference TRBV28 and TRBJ2-7, the complete variable domain reads DVKVTQSSRYLVKRTGEKVFLECVQDMDHENMFWYRQDPGLGLRLIYFSYDVKMKEKGDIPEGYSVSREKKERFSLILESASTNQTSMYLCASSGASGRIVTFAEQYFGPGTRLTVT.

The gene calls are TRBV7-8 and TRBJ1-4; no firm D call. Trimming cost V 5 bases and J 5 bases, with 15 bases left between them. Germline V CDR1 and CDR2: SGHVS, FQNEAQ. The CDR3 consists of 15 residues. Written as DNA, the CDR3 is TGTGCCAGCAGCCCGGGAAAAGGAGTAAATGAAAAACTGTTTTTT. Encoded protein: CASSPGKGVNEKLFF.

The chain carries TRBV7-2 and TRBJ1-2; no definite D call. Germline assignment: CDR1 SGHTA and CDR2 FQGNSA. V lost 1 base to trimming and J lost 8 bases, with 8 bases between them. The CDR3 runs 12 residues. The CDR3 reads CASSLEQIGYTF. The CDR3 region has the DNA TGTGCCAGCAGCTTAGAACAAATAGGCTACACCTTC.

This rearrangement joins TRBV7-8 to TRBJ1-2; D is ambiguous. The CDR3 covers 15 residues. The V gene's germline CDR1 is SGHVS and CDR2 FQNEAQ. Trimming pared 1 base from V and 5 bases from J, leaving 14 bases between. Here the CDR3 DNA reads TGTGCCAGCAGCTTAGGGGCCCCACTTGGGTATGGCTACACCTTC. Its translation is CASSLGAPLGYGYTF. The complete variable domain, with remaining parts taken from reference TRBV7-8 and TRBJ1-2, reads GAGVSQSPRYKVAKRGQDVALRCDPISGHVSLFWYQQALGQGPEFLTYFQNEAQLDKSGLPSDRFFAERPEGSVSTLKIQRTQQEDSAVYLCASSLGAPLGYGYTFGSGTRLTVV.

This clone was recorded once. The rearrangement uses TRBV7-2 and TRBJ1-2, with D unclear. The CDR3 extends over 14 amino acids. Between the trimmed V and J ends, which lost 1 base and 3 bases, there was a span of 9 bases. CDR1 and CDR2 from the germline V gene are SGHTA and FQGNSA. CDR3 amino acids: CASSLETDYYGYTF. The CDR3 region has the DNA TGTGCCAGCAGCTTAGAGACTGATTACTATGGCTACACCTTC.